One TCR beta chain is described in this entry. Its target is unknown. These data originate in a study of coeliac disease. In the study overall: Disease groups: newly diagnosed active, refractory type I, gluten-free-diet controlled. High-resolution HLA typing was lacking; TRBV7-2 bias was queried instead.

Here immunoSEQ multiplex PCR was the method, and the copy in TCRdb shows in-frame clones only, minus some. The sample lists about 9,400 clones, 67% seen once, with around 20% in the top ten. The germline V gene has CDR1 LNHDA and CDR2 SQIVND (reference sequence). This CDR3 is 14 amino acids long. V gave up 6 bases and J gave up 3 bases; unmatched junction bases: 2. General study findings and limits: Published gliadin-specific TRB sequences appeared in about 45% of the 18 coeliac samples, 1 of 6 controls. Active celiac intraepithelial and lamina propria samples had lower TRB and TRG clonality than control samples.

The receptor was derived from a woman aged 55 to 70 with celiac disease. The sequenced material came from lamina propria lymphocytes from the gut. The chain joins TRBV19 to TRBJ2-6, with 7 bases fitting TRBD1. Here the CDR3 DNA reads TGTGCCAGTAGGACAGGGAGTGGGGCCAACGTCCTGACTTTC. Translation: CASRTGSGANVLTF. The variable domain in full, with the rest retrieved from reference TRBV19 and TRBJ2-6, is DGGITQSPKYLFRKEGQNVTLSCEQNLNHDAMYWYRQDPGQGLRLIYYSQIVNDFQKGDIAEGYSVSREKKESFPLTVTSAQKNPTAFYLCASRTGSGANVLTFGAGSRLTVL.